This T cell receptor beta chain was identified in a study of blood T cell repertoires in COVID-19. Study at large: Sites across the United States, Italy and Spain contributed samples from acute and convalescent COVID-19. The analysed material was cDNA or gDNA that came from T cells, B-cell-depleted T cells, or PBMCs.

CDR3 length equals 14 residues. CDR1 and CDR2 (germline): SGDLS, YYNGEE. V gave up 3 bases and J gave up 0 bases; unmatched junction bases: 2. Method: immunoSEQ multiplex PCR; TCRdb's copy keeps in-frame clones and lacks some. This sample has roughly 49,000 clones, with about four fifths found just once. Sequenced: peripheral blood. V gene TRBV9 combines with J gene TRBJ1-1, with 7 bases aligning to TRBD1. This TCR was recovered from a woman at least 80 years old with acute or convalescent COVID-19. The CDR3 coding sequence is TGTGCCAGCAGCGGAGGGACAGTGAACACTGAAGCTTTCTTT. It specifies CASSGGTVNTEAFF.